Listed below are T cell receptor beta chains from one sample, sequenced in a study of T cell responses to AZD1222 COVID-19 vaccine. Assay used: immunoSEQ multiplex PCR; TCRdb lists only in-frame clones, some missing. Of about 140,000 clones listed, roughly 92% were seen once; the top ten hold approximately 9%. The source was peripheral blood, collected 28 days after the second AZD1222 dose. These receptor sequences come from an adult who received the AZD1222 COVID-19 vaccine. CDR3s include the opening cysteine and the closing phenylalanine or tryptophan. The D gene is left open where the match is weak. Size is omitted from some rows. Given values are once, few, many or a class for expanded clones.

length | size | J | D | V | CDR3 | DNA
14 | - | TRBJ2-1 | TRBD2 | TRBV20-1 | CSASGTSGPLGRFF | TGCAGTGCTAGTGGGACTAGCGGGCCCCTGGGGCGGTTCTTC
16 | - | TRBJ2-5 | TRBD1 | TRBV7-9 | CASSPGGQGRQETQYF | TGTGCCAGCAGCCCAGGGGGACAGGGCCGGCAAGAGACCCAGTACTTC
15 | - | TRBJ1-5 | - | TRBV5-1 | CASTQDGGGNQPQHF | TGCGCCAGCACTCAGGACGGGGGTGGCAATCAGCCCCAGCATTTT
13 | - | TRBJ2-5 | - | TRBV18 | CASSFGLQETQYF | TGTGCCAGCTCCTTTGGACTGCAAGAGACCCAGTACTTC
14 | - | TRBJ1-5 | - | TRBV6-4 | CASSAGQGEQPQHF | TGTGCCAGCAGTGCCGGACAAGGTGAACAGCCCCAGCATTTT
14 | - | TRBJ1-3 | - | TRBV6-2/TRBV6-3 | CASSYSEIGNTIYF | TGTGCCAGCAGTTACTCGGAGATTGGAAACACCATATATTTT
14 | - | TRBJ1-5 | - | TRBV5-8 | CASHKGVNNQPQHF | TGTGCCAGTCATAAGGGGGTAAACAATCAGCCCCAGCATTTT
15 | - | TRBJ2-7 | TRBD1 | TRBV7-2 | CASSLWAGGSYEQYF | TGTGCCAGCAGCTTATGGGCAGGGGGTTCCTACGAGCAGTACTTC
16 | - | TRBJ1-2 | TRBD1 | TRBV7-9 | CASSLGVGQDPYGYTF | TGTGCCAGCAGCTTGGGGGTGGGACAGGACCCCTATGGCTACACCTTC
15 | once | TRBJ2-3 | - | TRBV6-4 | CASSDGSQGTDTQYF | TGTGCCAGCAGTGACGGGTCCCAAGGCACAGATACGCAGTATTTT
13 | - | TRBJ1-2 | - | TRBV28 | CASRPAGSYGYTF | TGTGCCAGCAGACCTGCAGGATCCTATGGCTACACCTTC
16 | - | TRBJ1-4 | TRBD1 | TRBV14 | CASSPLPGQPNEKLFF | TGTGCCAGCAGCCCCCTCCCGGGACAGCCTAATGAAAAACTGTTTTTT
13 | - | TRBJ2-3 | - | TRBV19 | CASSILWGDTQYF | TGTGCCAGTAGTATATTGTGGGGAGATACGCAGTATTTT
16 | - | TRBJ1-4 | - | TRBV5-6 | CASSLKTGQQNEKLFF | TGTGCCAGCAGCTTAAAAACAGGACAGCAAAATGAAAAACTGTTTTTT
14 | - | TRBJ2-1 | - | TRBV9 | CASSVSGHNNEQFF | TGTGCCAGCAGCGTATCCGGGCATAACAATGAGCAGTTCTTC
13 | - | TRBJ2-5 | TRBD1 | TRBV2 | CARRDRNQETQYF | TGTGCCAGACGGGACAGGAATCAAGAGACCCAGTACTTC
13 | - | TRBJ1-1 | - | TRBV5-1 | CASSLDRATEAFF | TGCGCCAGCAGCTTGGACAGGGCCACTGAAGCTTTCTTT
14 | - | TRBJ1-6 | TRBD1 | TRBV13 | CASSLDRGRSPLHF | TGTGCCAGCAGCTTAGACAGGGGGCGATCACCCCTCCACTTT
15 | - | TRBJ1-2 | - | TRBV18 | CASSPPGPGSAGYTF | TGTGCCAGCTCACCACCGGGCCCCGGGTCCGCTGGCTACACCTTC
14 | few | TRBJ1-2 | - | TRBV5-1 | CASSPRREGHGYTF | TGCGCCAGCAGCCCCCGCAGGGAGGGGCATGGCTACACCTTC
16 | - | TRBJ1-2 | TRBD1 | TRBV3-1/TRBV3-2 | CASSQRGLRANYGYTF | TGTGCCAGCAGCCAAAGGGGGCTCAGGGCTAACTATGGCTACACCTTC
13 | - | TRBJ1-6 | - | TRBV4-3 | CASSLLGGSPLHF | TGCGCCAGCAGCCTTTTAGGTGGCTCACCCCTCCACTTT
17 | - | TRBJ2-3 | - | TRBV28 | CASCQIHLGGYTDTQYF | TGTGCCAGCTGTCAGATCCACCTGGGAGGATACACAGATACGCAGTATTTT
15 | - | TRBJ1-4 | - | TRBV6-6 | CASSPRTGYNEKLFF | TGTGCCAGCAGCCCCCGGACGGGATATAATGAAAAACTGTTTTTT
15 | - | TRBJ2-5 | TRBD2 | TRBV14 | CASSRTSGRQETQYF | TGTGCCAGCAGTCGGACTAGCGGGAGGCAAGAGACCCAGTACTTC
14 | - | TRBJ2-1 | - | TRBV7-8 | CASSYGTGRDEQFF | TGTGCCAGCAGCTATGGTACAGGGCGAGATGAGCAGTTCTTC
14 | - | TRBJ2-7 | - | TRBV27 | CASSLVVPNHEQYF | TGTGCCAGCAGTTTAGTCGTTCCCAACCACGAGCAGTACTTC
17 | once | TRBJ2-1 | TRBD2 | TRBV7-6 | CASSSVAGGLPNNEQFF | TGTGCCAGCAGTTCCGTAGCGGGAGGACTACCCAACAATGAGCAGTTCTTC
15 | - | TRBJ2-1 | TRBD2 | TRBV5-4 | CASSQTSGGSNEQFF | TGTGCCAGCAGCCAGACTAGCGGGGGTTCAAATGAGCAGTTCTTC
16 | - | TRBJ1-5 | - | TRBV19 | CASSTPSSPGRQPQHF | TGTGCCAGTAGTACCCCCTCCTCTCCAGGTCGTCAGCCCCAGCATTTT
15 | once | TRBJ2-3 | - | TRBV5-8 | CASTLLRGAGDTQYF | TGTGCCAGCACCCTTTTGAGGGGTGCGGGGGATACGCAGTATTTT
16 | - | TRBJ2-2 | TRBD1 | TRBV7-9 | CASSVGQTRSTGELFF | TGTGCCAGCAGTGTGGGACAGACAAGATCCACCGGGGAGCTGTTTTTT
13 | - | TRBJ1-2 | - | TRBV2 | CASKQGTNYGYTF | TGTGCCAGCAAACAGGGTACTAACTATGGCTACACCTTC
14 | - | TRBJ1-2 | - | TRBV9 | CASSVDVGTYGYTF | TGTGCCAGCAGCGTAGATGTAGGGACCTATGGCTACACCTTC
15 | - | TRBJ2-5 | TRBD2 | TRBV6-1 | CASSVAGASGETQYF | TGTGCCAGCAGTGTAGCGGGAGCGAGTGGAGAGACCCAGTACTTC
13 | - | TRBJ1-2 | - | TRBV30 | CAWSVGRGIGYTF | TGTGCCTGGAGCGTGGGGAGAGGGATTGGCTACACCTTC
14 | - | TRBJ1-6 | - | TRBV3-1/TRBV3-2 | CASSPGTQNSPLHF | TGTGCCAGCAGCCCCGGGACCCAAAATTCACCCCTCCACTTT
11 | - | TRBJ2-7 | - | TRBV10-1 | CASSDLNEQYF | TGCGCCAGCAGTGATCTGAACGAGCAGTACTTC
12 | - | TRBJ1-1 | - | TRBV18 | CATGQGRTEAFF | TGTGCCACTGGCCAGGGGAGGACTGAAGCTTTCTTT
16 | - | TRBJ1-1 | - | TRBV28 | CASSTSGTGPNTEAFF | TGTGCCAGCAGTACATCCGGGACGGGCCCGAACACTGAAGCTTTCTTT
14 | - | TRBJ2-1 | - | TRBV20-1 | CSASPPAPYNEQFF | TGCAGTGCTAGTCCTCCGGCTCCCTACAATGAGCAGTTCTTC
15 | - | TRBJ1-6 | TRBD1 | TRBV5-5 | CASSPGQGIHSPLHF | TGTGCCAGCAGCCCGGGACAGGGGATTCATTCACCCCTCCACTTT
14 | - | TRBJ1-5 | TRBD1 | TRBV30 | CAWGRTGVNQPQHF | TGTGCCTGGGGGAGGACAGGAGTAAATCAGCCCCAGCATTTT
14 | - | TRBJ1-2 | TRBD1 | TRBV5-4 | CASSRQTGGYGYTF | TGTGCCAGCAGCCGTCAGACAGGGGGCTATGGCTACACCTTC
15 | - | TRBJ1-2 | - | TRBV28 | CASSFRWVTNYGYTF | TGTGCCAGCAGTTTCCGTTGGGTTACTAACTATGGCTACACCTTC
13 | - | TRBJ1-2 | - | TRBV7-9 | CASSSDGRYGYTF | TGTGCCAGCAGCTCGGACGGTAGATATGGCTACACCTTC
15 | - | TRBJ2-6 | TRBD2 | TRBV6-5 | CASRTSGGGANVLTF | TGTGCCAGCAGGACTAGCGGGGGTGGGGCCAACGTCCTGACTTTC
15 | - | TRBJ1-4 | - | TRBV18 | CASSPLQGLNEKLFF | TGTGCCAGCTCGCCCCTACAGGGCCTAAATGAAAAACTGTTTTTT
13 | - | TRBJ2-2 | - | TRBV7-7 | CASSGGTTGELFF | TGTGCCAGCAGCGGGGGGACTACCGGGGAGCTGTTTTTT
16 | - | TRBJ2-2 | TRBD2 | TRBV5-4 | CASTGEAGAGTGELFF | TGTGCCAGCACTGGAGAGGCGGGAGCGGGCACCGGGGAGCTGTTTTTT
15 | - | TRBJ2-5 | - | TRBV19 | CASSIARQVQETQYF | TGTGCCAGTAGTATTGCTCGACAGGTCCAAGAGACCCAGTACTTC
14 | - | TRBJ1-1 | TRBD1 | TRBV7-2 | CASSPGQGNTEAFF | TGTGCCAGCAGCCCGGGACAGGGAAACACTGAAGCTTTCTTT
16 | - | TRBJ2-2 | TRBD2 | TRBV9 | CASSVLAGVSTGELFF | TGTGCCAGCAGCGTATTAGCGGGAGTCTCCACCGGGGAGCTGTTTTTT